Reported below is one T cell receptor (beta chain). This sample stems from a study of regulatory T cells in long-lasting Graves disease. Time point indicated: persistent/refractory GD, antithyroid drugs over 5 years with positive TRAb. From PBMCs, RNA was extracted and then used to make the TCR library. HTBI primers from iRepertoire and Arm-PCR of CDR3 regions yielded the TCR beta libraries. Each CDR3 protein gets one entry after TCRdb re-called the multiplex PCR reads with MiXCR. The sample has a few hundred thousand distinct CDR3 sequences; about a quarter are singletons. Germline V gene sequence: CDR1 GTSNPN, CDR2 SVGIG (reference sequence). This CDR3 has 14 residues. The V gene end was trimmed by 7 bases and the J gene end by 3 bases; junction bases not matched to a gene: 9.

This sample comprised peripheral blood mononuclear cells (PBMCs), obtained when the disease was refractory, from a patient treated with antithyroid drugs. This sequence was found in a female donor with Graves disease. The chain joins TRBV30 to TRBJ1-1, with 9 bases that match TRBD1. The CDR3 loop reads CAYNRGRGDTEAFF. For the CDR3, the DNA is TGTGCCTATAACAGGGGGCGAGGGGACACTGAAGCTTTCTTT.